These 17 T cell receptor beta chains were all obtained from the same sample, sequenced in a study of T cell responses to AZD1222 COVID-19 vaccine. Repertoires were generated with immunoSEQ multiplex PCR, while TCRdb's copy carries only in-frame clones and drops some. The sample carries 99,000 or so clones, around 89% recorded once. The sequencing used peripheral blood, collected on day 0 of AZD1222 vaccination. These receptors all stem from an adult in good health.

V gene TRBV15 combines with J gene TRBJ1-5; D is undetermined. CDR3 length: 14 residues. The germline V gene has CDR1 LNHNV and CDR2 YYDKDF (reference sequence). Trimming pared 5 bases from V and 3 bases from J, leaving 11 bases between. CDR3 sequence reads: CATSSRLNNQPQHF. The CDR3 nucleotides are TGTGCCACCAGCTCCAGACTTAACAATCAGCCCCAGCATTTT.

The rearrangement links TRBV28 to TRBJ1-3; weak D call: TRBD1 (5 bases). V was trimmed by 4 bases and J by 2 bases, leaving 9 bases between them. The germline V gene has CDR1 MDHEN and CDR2 SYDVKM. CDR3 length equals 14 residues. Written as DNA, the CDR3 is TGTGCCAGCAGTTCGGGGGGGGCTGGAAACACCATATATTTT. This codes for CASSSGGAGNTIYF.

The V call is TRBV7-2, the J call TRBJ1-1; TRBD1 might be the D (5 bases). This CDR3 is built from 13 residues. Trimming removed 5 bases at V and 4 bases at J, with 11 bases between. Germline-derived CDR1 and CDR2 are SGHTA and FQGNSA. DNA for the CDR3: TGTGCCAGCAGCCGCGGGGGAAGCACTGAAGCTTTCTTT. This translates into CASSRGGSTEAFF.

The gene calls are TRBV27 and TRBJ1-5; tentative D call: TRBD1 (6 bases). The CDR3 is made up of 14 amino acids. Germline V gene data show CDR1 as MNHEY and CDR2 as SMNVEV (reference sequence). V lost 3 bases and J lost 4, with 10 bases in between. CDR3 DNA sequence: TGTGCCAGCAGTTTGAGGGGGATAAATCAGCCCCAGCATTTT. Its translation: CASSLRGINQPQHF.

This chain uses TRBV13 with TRBJ2-3; 12 bases match TRBD2. CDR1 PRHDT and CDR2 FYEKMQ come from the germline V gene (reference sequence). The J segment lost 5 bases and the V segment lost 5 bases, leaving 14 bases of the junction unmatched. This CDR3 is built from 18 residues. The CDR3 reads CASSAGLLAGGLGDTQYF. DNA of the CDR3: TGTGCCAGCAGCGCTGGATTACTAGCGGGAGGTTTGGGAGATACGCAGTATTTT. The variable domain in full, with the rest retrieved from reference TRBV13 and TRBJ2-3, is AAGVIQSPRHLIKEKRETATLKCYPIPRHDTVYWYQQGPGQDPQFLISFYEKMQSDKGSIPDRFSAQQFSDYHSELNMSSLELGDSALYFCASSAGLLAGGLGDTQYFGPGTRLTVL.

V and J are TRBV5-1 and TRBJ2-1; possibly TRBD1 for D (5 bases). V lost 4 bases to trimming and J lost 8 bases, with 13 bases between them. Germline V gene lookup returns CDR1 SGHRS and CDR2 YFSETQ. This CDR3 has 13 residues. The CDR3 DNA sequence: TGCGCCAGCAGCCAGCAGGGCAGCGATGAGCAGTTCTTC. Its protein is CASSQQGSDEQFF.

The chain carries TRBV6-5 and TRBJ1-3, with D maybe TRBD1 (5 bases). Per the germline V gene, CDR1 is MNHEY and CDR2 is SVGAGI. This CDR3 region has 16 residues. V lost 3 bases and J 4 bases, leaving 16 bases between the germline ends. CDR3 sequence reads: CASSYSPGTGGNTIYF. Written as DNA, the CDR3 is TGTGCCAGCAGTTATTCCCCGGGGACGGGAGGAAACACCATATATTTT.

This chain uses TRBV2 with TRBJ1-2, with D maybe TRBD1 (5 bases). This CDR3 spans 15 amino acids. Between the trimmed V and J ends, which lost 4 bases and 4 bases, there was a span of 16 bases. Per the germline V gene, CDR1 is SNHLY and CDR2 is FYNNEI. This chain's CDR3 is CASSGYRDDFYGYTF. The CDR3, as DNA: TGTGCCAGCAGTGGGTATAGGGACGATTTCTATGGCTACACCTTC.

The chain's CDR3 is CASSYRAGVGQETQYF. The CDR3 DNA follows: TGTGCCAGCAGTTACCGGGCGGGAGTAGGGCAAGAGACCCAGTACTTC. V usage is TRBV6-2 or TRBV6-3 and J usage is TRBJ2-5, with 7 bases lining up with TRBD2. The V gene's germline CDR1 is MNHEY and CDR2 SVGEGT. V lost 2 bases to trimming and J lost 2 bases; unmatched junction nucleotides: 8. The CDR3 is made up of 16 amino acids.

The chain employs TRBV5-8 and TRBJ1-5; 7 positions match TRBD1. Per the germline V gene, CDR1 is SGHTS and CDR2 is YDEGEE. The CDR3 loop spans 15 amino acids. After removal of 4 bases from V and 5 bases from J, the junction contained 9 bases not matched to a gene. The CDR3 here is CASSPTGTDDQPQHF. The CDR3 nucleotides are TGTGCCAGCAGCCCGACCGGGACAGATGATCAGCCCCAGCATTTT.

In this sample, this clone turned up a few times. V usage is TRBV2 and J usage is TRBJ2-2, with D unresolved. Germline V gene sequence: CDR1 SNHLY, CDR2 FYNNEI. CDR3 length: 13 amino acids. Between the trimmed V and J ends, which lost 9 bases and 0 bases, there was a span of 8 bases. This CDR3 reads CARYKSNTGELFF. The DNA of the CDR3 is TGTGCCAGATACAAGTCGAACACCGGGGAGCTGTTTTTT.

The chain links TRBV6-6 to TRBJ1-3, with TRBD1 matching over 8 bases. This CDR3 is 15 amino acids long. V dropped 9 bases and J dropped 2; count of bases not matched to a gene: 9. Germline CDR1 reads MNHNY; CDR2 reads SVGAGI (reference sequence). The CDR3 DNA reads as TGTGCCAGTCGGACAGGGAGTTCTCCTGGAAACACCATATATTTT. Its translation is CASRTGSSPGNTIYF.

V usage is TRBV7-9 and J usage is TRBJ2-7, with 12 bases matching TRBD1. Looked up from germline, CDR1 is SEHNR and CDR2 is FQNEAQ (reference sequence). CDR3 length equals 16 residues. V was clipped by 5 bases and J by 6 bases; unmatched bases: 11. CDR3 residues: CASSPPGQGAQSEQYF. The CDR3 DNA reads as TGTGCCAGCAGCCCGCCGGGACAGGGGGCGCAAAGCGAGCAGTACTTC.

This clone was recorded only once. This chain joins TRBV11-2 and TRBJ2-1; 9 positions match TRBD1. Losses at the gene ends were 3 bases for V and 7 bases for J; bases not matched to a gene: 7. The germline CDR1 and CDR2 sequences are SGHAT and FQNNGV. This CDR3 is built from 15 residues. The CDR3 DNA reads TGTGCCAGCAGCTTTTCCGACAGGGGGGCGAATGAGCAGTTCTTC. This translates into CASSFSDRGANEQFF.

The chain recombines TRBV2 with TRBJ2-7; 7 bases line up with TRBD2. The germline V gene encodes CDR1 SNHLY and CDR2 FYNNEI. There are 13 residues in the CDR3. V shed 11 bases, J shed 6 bases, and the junction held 13 bases outside the gene matches. CDR3 amino acids: CAGGVTPRGEQYF. DNA for the CDR3: TGTGCCGGGGGGGTTACTCCCCGCGGCGAGCAGTACTTC.

The chain combines TRBV29-1 with TRBJ1-1, with no clear D. The V gene's germline CDR1 is SQVTM and CDR2 ANQGSEA. Trimming left V 6 bases short and J 0 bases short, with 14 bases between. The CDR3 totals 14 residues. CDR3 bases: TGCAGCGTCAAAGTTATCGCATTGAACACTGAAGCTTTCTTT. The encoded protein is CSVKVIALNTEAFF.

This sequence joins TRBV10-3 and TRBJ1-2, with a possible D match to TRBD1 (6 bases). The CDR3 is made up of 12 amino acids. V lost 0 bases, J lost 13 bases, and 12 bases lay in between. Germline loops: CDR1 ENHRY, CDR2 SYGVKD. The CDR3 DNA sequence: TGTGCCATCAGTGAGTCGAAACAGGGCGTCACCTTC. It specifies CAISESKQGVTF.